This T cell receptor beta chain was observed in a study of beta chain features in type 1 diabetes. Sorting produced populations that all topped 95% purity. Germline assignment: CDR1 LNHDA and CDR2 SQIVND (reference sequence). This CDR3 has 15 residues. V shed 10 bases and J 0 bases; nucleotides not matched to a gene: 11. Every isolated RNA sample was fully reverse transcribed, so sequencing captured expressed TCRB transcripts. The table came from immunoSEQ multiplex PCR; TCRdb's copy has only in-frame clones and leaves some out. The sample lists about 59,000 clones; about 55% were seen once. Specimen: Tregs from blood. This receptor was obtained from a woman aged 18-29 years in good health. The rearrangement uses TRBV19 and TRBJ1-2; 7 nucleotides agree with TRBD1. Written as DNA, the CDR3 is TGTGCCATTTCCCGGGACAGCAGTTCTAACTATGGCTACACCTTC. Translated: CAISRDSSSNYGYTF.